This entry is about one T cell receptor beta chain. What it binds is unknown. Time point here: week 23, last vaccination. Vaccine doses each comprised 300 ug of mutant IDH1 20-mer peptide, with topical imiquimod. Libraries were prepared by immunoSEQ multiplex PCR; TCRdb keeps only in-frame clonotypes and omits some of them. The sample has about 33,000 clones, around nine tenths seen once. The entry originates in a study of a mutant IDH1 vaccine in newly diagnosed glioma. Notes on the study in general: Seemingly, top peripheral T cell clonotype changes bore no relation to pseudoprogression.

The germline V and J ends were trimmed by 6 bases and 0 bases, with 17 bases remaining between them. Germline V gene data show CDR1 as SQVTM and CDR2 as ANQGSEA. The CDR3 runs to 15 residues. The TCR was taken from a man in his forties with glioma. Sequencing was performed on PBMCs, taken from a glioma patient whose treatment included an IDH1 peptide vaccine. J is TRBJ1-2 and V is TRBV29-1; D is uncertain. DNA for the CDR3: TGCAGCGTCCCCGGAGGAACCGGGACTAACTATGGCTACACCTTC. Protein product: CSVPGGTGTNYGYTF. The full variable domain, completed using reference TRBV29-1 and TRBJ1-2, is SAVISQKPSRDICQRGTSLTIQCQVDSQVTMMFWYRQQPGQSLTLIATANQGSEATYESGFVIDKFPISRPNLTFSTLTVSNMSPEDSSIYLCSVPGGTGTNYGYTFGSGTRLTVV.